Below are 12 T cell receptor beta chains sequenced from a single sample in a study of blood T cells in healthy people across ages. For the second PCR, which ran for about 7 to 11 cycles, a sample-barcoded 5' primer and a J-beta primer mix were used. MiXCR, applied by TCRdb to the 5' RACE reads, yields one record per CDR3 protein. The table records 1.5 million to 2 million distinct CDR3 sequences, around half of them present only once. The sequenced sample consisted of blood. Source of these receptors: a woman aged 40 to 50 in good health.

V is TRBV5-1 and J is TRBJ2-3; 11 bases agree with TRBD2. The germline V gene encodes CDR1 SGHRS and CDR2 YFSETQ. The V segment lost 4 bases and the J segment 3 bases; nucleotides outside the gene matches: 10. The CDR3 runs to 17 residues. CDR3 DNA: TGCGCCAGCAGCCCCCTCCTAGCGGGGGGAGGGACAGATACGCAGTATTTT. Its protein is CASSPLLAGGGTDTQYF.

The table lists this clonotype with a few counts. V usage is TRBV7-2 and J usage is TRBJ2-4, with D maybe TRBD2 (6 bases). CDR1 and CDR2 (germline): SGHTA, FQGNSA. Between the trimmed V and J ends, which lost 5 bases and 7 bases, there was a span of 12 bases. CDR3 length equals 13 residues. The CDR3 nucleotides read TGTGCCAGCAGCATCGGAGGGAGGAACATTCAGTACTTC. This translates into CASSIGGRNIQYF.

The gene calls are TRBV6-1 and TRBJ2-1, with D unclear. Trimming took 4 bases from V and 7 from J, leaving 17 bases between them. The CDR3 extends over 15 amino acids. CDR1 is MNHNS, CDR2 SASEGT, per germline. CDR3 bases: TGTGCCAGCAGTGTCCGTGGTGGCCGTAGGAATGAGCAGTTCTTC. It encodes CASSVRGGRRNEQFF.

In this sample, this clonotype turned up a few times. This chain links TRBV11-2 with TRBJ1-4; D ambiguous. The CDR3 is made up of 15 amino acids. The germline V gene has CDR1 SGHAT and CDR2 FQNNGV. Trimming pared 0 bases from V and 0 bases from J, leaving 5 bases between. The CDR3: CASSLEITTNEKLFF. The CDR3 DNA follows: TGTGCCAGCAGCTTAGAAATCACAACTAATGAAAAACTGTTTTTT.

The V gene is TRBV19, the J gene TRBJ2-3; D gene ambiguous. V shed 3 bases and J shed 4 bases, with 14 bases lying between them. Germline V gene data show CDR1 as LNHDA and CDR2 as SQIVND (reference sequence). The CDR3 extends over 15 amino acids. CDR3 coding DNA: TGTGCCAGTAGTATGAGGTCCTCTGGGGCAGATACGCAGTATTTT. The encoded protein is CASSMRSSGADTQYF.

This sequence joins TRBV5-6 and TRBJ2-1; D perhaps matches TRBD1 (5 bases). V lost 0 bases and J lost 5, with 21 bases in between. The CDR3 consists of 18 residues. From germline, CDR1 is SGHDT and CDR2 YYEEEE. CDR3 in DNA: TGTGCCAGCAGCTTGGCCTACGAGGCAGGGTGGACCAACAATGAGCAGTTCTTC. This gives the protein CASSLAYEAGWTNNEQFF. Together with reference TRBV5-6 and TRBJ2-1, the CDR3 gives the full variable domain: DAGVTQSPTHLIKTRGQQVTLRCSPKSGHDTVSWYQQALGQGPQFIFQYYEEEERQRGNFPDRFSGHQFPNYSSELNVNALLLGDSALYLCASSLAYEAGWTNNEQFFGPGTRLTVL.

This chain links TRBV7-9 with TRBJ2-5, with D possibly matching TRBD1 (5 bases). The germline gives CDR1 SEHNR, CDR2 FQNEAQ (reference sequence). V was cut by 6 bases and J by 1 base, with 18 bases left in between. The CDR3 has 16 amino acids. CDR3 protein: CASSGQGDLIQETQYF. CDR3 sequence (DNA): TGTGCCAGCAGTGGCCAAGGGGATCTCATCCAAGAGACCCAGTACTTC.

This clonotype has a handful of counts. The rearrangement links TRBV7-8 to TRBJ2-4; D could derive from TRBD1 or TRBD2 (6 bases each). The V end lost 4 bases, the J end lost 1 base, and 17 bases lay between the germline ends. CDR3 length equals 17 residues. Looked up from germline, CDR1 is SGHVS and CDR2 is FQNEAQ. The CDR3: CASSSTPGEAAKNIQYF. The DNA for the CDR3 is TGTGCCAGCAGCTCGACCCCAGGGGAGGCGGCCAAAAACATTCAGTACTTC.

The CDR3 DNA is TGCAGTGCCAGCCGCCGGATGTCCTACAATGAGCAGTTCTTC. This encodes CSASRRMSYNEQFF. The gene calls are TRBV20-1 and TRBJ2-1, with D uncertain. Germline V gene data show CDR1 as DFQATT and CDR2 as SNEGSKA (reference sequence). There are 14 residues in the CDR3. V gave up 6 bases and J gave up 1 base, with 13 bases separating them.

The chain couples TRBV18 to TRBJ2-5, with D perhaps being TRBD1 or TRBD2 (5 bases each). Matching the DNA end better, TRBJ2-7 makes the J call doubtful. Germline-derived CDR1 and CDR2 are KGHSH and LQKENI. The CDR3 spans 13 residues. The CDR3 sequence is CASSPSRDHEQYF. CDR3 DNA: TGTGCCAGCTCACCTTCCCGGGACCACGAGCAGTACTTC.

The chain uses TRBV6-2 or TRBV6-3 and TRBJ2-5; D is perhaps TRBD1 (6 bases). The V and J ends lost 6 bases and 9 bases respectively, with 17 bases between them. Germline V gene data show CDR1 as MNHEY and CDR2 as SVGEGT. The CDR3 is 13 residues long. CDR3 in amino acids: CASSYGQFEAQYF. CDR3 in DNA: TGTGCCAGCAGCTACGGACAGTTTGAGGCCCAGTACTTC.

The V and J genes are TRBV11-2 and TRBJ1-5; D not resolved. The V gene's germline CDR1 is SGHAT and CDR2 FQNNGV. The CDR3 is 17 residues long. Trimming pared 2 bases from V and 7 bases from J, leaving 21 bases between. CDR3 sequence (DNA): TGTGCCAGCAGCTTACAATTCGTCGGATTGGGGAACCAGCCCCAGCATTTT. Its translation: CASSLQFVGLGNQPQHF.